This TCR beta chain was sequenced for a study of identical twins. Germline CDR1 and CDR2: SGHAT and FQDESV (reference sequence). The V and J ends lost 1 base and 2 bases respectively, with 19 bases between them. The CDR3 sequence is 18 residues long. MiXCR, applied by TCRdb to the 5' RACE reads, yields one record per CDR3 protein. The profile shows 250,000 to 350,000 distinct CDR3 sequences, roughly 8.6% of them singletons. Study-wide results and caveats: Conclusions rested on cross-sectional statistics rather than following the same donors.

This clonotype came up many times. What it binds is not known. These same data were also listed under a study on yellow fever vaccine responses in identical twins.

Source material: CD8+ T cells sorted from blood. This receptor was taken from a woman aged 18-29 years in good health. The V gene is TRBV11-1, the J gene TRBJ2-3; D may be TRBD2 (5 bases). The CDR3 DNA reads TGTGCCAGCAGCTTAGGGGTTCTAGCCGAGAAATACACAGATACGCAGTATTTT. As protein: CASSLGVLAEKYTDTQYF.